Following are 3 T cell receptor beta chains from one sample sequenced in a study of regulatory T cells in long-lasting Graves disease. CDR3-region Arm-PCR and iRepertoire HTBI primers produced the TCR beta libraries. TCRdb re-called the multiplex PCR reads through MiXCR, storing one row per CDR3 protein. The data contain hundreds of thousands of distinct CDR3 sequences, 15% to 20% of them singletons. Noted time point: newly diagnosed GD, antithyroid drugs for less than 3 months. Preparation of the TCR library used RNA extracted from PBMCs. These data were also reused for a study on T cells in Graves' hyperthyroidism and ophthalmopathy.

This specimen was peripheral blood mononuclear cells (PBMCs), taken at new diagnosis, from a patient treated with antithyroid drugs. Receptor source: a woman aged 25 to 39 with Graves disease.

This clonotype was counted ten times or more. The chain has TRBV20-1 and TRBJ1-2, with D hard to call. V gave up 0 bases and J gave up 6 bases, with 14 bases separating them. This CDR3 has 14 amino acids. CDR1 DFQATT and CDR2 SNEGSKA come from the germline V gene (reference sequence). This CDR3 reads CSARDHRRRDGYTF. CDR3 sequence (DNA): TGCAGTGCTAGAGATCACAGAAGAAGGGATGGCTACACCTTC.

In the case of this clonotype: The junction does not match germline at one end; this may be a read error. The chain is built from TRBV7-3 and TRBJ2-7; the D gene is possibly TRBD2 (5 bases). CDR3 length: 14 residues. Germline lookup yields CDR1 SGHTA and CDR2 FQGTGA. CDR3 residues: CANSPQVGDYEQYF. CDR3 bases: TGTGCCAACAGCCCTCAGGTGGGAGACTACGAGCAGTACTTC.

The V call is TRBV5-6, the J call TRBJ2-1; D may be TRBD2 (5 bases). Trimming pared 0 bases from V and 6 bases from J, leaving 13 bases between. The germline gives CDR1 SGHDT, CDR2 YYEEEE. CDR3 size: 15 residues. The CDR3 spells CASSLGVGVGNEQFF. CDR3 coding DNA: TGTGCCAGCAGCTTGGGAGTGGGAGTCGGCAATGAGCAGTTCTTC.